This TCR beta chain was profiled in a study of cytotoxic CD8 clonotypes in ibrutinib-treated CLL. Study details: With a range of 6 to 36, the median treatment time before response samples were taken was approximately 12 months.

The CDR3 spans 13 residues. The V gene lost 2 bases and the J gene lost 7 bases, with 8 bases spanning the gap. Germline CDR1 reads MDHEN; CDR2 reads SYDVKM. Deep sequencing aimed at 1 in 200,000 to 1 in 1 million T cells' resolution. The data were produced by immunoSEQ multiplex PCR, yet TCRdb's version contains in-frame clones alone and is incomplete. The profile covers 110,000 to 150,000 clones, with 85% to 95% appearing a single time and 10% to 13% taken by the ten largest. As regards this clone: The antigen is unknown.

Study-wide findings and caveats: Samples from sustained-remission and progressing patients were taken at different times. Clonality went up at ibrutinib response and then declined back toward baseline at progression.

This material consisted of PBMCs, taken after 12 months of ibrutinib treatment. The rearrangement uses TRBV28 and TRBJ1-4; D might be TRBD1 (5 bases). The receptor was isolated from a human donor with chronic lymphocytic leukemia. DNA for the CDR3: TGTGCCAGCAGTTTAGGGGGGAGTGAAAAACTGTTTTTT. It yields the protein CASSLGGSEKLFF.